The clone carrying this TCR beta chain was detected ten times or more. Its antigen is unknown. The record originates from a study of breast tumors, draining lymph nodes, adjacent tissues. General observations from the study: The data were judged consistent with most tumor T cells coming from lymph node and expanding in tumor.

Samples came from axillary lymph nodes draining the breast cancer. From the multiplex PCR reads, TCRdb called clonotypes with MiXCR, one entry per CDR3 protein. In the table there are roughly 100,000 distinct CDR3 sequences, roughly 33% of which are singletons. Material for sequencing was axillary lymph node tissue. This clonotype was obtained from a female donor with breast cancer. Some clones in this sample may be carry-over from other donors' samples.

CDR3 nucleotide sequence: TGTGCCAGCAGCCTTAACGGGGGGGCAGATACGCAGTATTTT. Residues: CASSLNGGADTQYF. The chain carries TRBV3-1 and TRBJ2-3, with 8 bases identical to TRBD2. Germline assignment: CDR1 LGHDT and CDR2 YNNKEL (reference sequence). This CDR3 comprises 14 residues. Trimming at V came to 4 bases and at J to 4 bases, leaving 4 bases not matched to a gene.